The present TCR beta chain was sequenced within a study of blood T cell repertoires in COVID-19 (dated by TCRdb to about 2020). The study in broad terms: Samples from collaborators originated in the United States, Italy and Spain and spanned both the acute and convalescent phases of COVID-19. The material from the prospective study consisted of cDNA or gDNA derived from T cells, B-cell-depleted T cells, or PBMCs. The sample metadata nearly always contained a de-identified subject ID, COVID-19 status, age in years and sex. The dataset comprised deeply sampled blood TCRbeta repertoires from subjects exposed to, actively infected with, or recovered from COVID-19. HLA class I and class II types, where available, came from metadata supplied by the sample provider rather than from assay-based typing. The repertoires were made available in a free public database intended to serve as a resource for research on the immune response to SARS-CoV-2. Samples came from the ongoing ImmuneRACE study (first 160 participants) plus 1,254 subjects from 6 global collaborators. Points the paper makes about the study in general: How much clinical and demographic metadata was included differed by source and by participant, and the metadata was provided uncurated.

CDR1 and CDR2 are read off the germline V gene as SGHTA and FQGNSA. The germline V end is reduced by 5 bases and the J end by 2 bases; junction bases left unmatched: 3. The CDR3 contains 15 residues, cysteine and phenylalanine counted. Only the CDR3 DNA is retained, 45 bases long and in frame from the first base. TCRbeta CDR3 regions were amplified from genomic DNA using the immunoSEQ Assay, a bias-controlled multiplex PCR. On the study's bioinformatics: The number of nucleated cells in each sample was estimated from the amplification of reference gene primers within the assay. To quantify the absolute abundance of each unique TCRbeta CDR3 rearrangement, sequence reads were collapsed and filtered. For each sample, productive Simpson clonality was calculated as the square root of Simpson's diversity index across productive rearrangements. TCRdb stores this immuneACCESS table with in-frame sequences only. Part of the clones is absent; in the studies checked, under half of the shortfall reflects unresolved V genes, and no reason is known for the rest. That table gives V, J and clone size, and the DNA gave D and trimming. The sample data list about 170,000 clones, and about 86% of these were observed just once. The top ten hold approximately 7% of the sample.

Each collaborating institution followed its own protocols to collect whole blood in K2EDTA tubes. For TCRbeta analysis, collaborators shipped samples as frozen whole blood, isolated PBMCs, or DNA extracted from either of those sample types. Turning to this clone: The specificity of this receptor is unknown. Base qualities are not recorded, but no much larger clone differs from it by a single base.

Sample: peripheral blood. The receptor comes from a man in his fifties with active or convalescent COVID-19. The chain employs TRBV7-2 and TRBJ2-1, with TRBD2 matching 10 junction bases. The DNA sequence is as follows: TGTGCCAGCAGCCCTAGCGGGGGAACCTACAATGAGCAGTTCTTC. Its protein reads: CASSPSGGTYNEQFF.